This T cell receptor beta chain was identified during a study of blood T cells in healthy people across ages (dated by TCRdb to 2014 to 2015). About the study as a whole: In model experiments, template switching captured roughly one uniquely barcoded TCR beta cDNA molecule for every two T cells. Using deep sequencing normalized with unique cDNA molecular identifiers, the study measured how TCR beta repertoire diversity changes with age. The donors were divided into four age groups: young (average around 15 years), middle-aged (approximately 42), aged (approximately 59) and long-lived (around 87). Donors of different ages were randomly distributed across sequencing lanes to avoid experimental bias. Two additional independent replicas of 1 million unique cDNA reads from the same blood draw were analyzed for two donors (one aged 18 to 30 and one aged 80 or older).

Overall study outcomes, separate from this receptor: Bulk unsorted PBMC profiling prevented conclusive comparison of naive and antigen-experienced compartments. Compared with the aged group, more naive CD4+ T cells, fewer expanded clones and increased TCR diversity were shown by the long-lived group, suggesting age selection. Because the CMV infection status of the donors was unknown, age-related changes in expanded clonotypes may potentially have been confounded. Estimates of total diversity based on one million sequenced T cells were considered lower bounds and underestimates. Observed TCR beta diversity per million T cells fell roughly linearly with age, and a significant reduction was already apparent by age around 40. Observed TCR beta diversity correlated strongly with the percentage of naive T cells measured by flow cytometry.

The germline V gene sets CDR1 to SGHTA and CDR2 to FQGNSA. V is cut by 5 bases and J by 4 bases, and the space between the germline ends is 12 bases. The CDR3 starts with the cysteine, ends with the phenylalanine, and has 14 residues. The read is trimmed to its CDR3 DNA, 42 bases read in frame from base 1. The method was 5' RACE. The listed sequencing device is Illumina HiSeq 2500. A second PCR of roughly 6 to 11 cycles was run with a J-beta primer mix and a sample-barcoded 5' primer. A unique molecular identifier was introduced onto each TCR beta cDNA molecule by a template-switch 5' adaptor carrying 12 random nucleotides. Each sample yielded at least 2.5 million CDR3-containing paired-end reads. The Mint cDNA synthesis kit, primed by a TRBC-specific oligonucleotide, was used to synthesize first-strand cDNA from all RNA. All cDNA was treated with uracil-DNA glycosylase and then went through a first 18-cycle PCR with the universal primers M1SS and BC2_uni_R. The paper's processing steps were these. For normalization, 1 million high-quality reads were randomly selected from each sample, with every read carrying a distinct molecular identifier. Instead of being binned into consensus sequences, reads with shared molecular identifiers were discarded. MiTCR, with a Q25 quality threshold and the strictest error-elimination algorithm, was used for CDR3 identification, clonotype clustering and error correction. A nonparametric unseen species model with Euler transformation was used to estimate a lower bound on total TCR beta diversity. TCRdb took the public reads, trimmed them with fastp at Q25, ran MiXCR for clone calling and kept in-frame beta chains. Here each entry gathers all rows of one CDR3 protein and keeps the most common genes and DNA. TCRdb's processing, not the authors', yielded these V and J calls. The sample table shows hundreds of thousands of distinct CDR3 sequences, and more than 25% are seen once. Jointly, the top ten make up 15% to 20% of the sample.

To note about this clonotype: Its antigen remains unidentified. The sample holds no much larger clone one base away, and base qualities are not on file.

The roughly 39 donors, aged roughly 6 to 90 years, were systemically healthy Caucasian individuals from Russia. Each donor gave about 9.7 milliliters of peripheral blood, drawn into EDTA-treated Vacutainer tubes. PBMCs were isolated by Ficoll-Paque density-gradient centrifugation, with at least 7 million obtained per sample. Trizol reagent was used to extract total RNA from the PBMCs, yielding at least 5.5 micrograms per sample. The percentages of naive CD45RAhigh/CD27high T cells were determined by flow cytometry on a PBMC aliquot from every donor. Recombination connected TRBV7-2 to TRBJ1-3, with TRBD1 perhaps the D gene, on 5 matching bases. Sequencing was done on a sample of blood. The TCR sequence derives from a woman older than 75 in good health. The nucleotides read TGTGCCAGCAGCCCGGACACCATCGGAAACACCATATATTTT. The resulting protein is CASSPDTIGNTIYF.